This T cell receptor (beta chain) was documented in a study of blood T cell repertoires in COVID-19. The overall study: Acute-phase and convalescent COVID-19 samples originated in the United States, Italy and Spain. Nucleic acid was either cDNA or gDNA, and it came from T cells, B-cell-depleted T cells, or PBMCs.

Germline V lookup: CDR1 LNHNV, CDR2 YYDKDF (reference sequence). There are 15 residues in the CDR3. Trimming stripped 4 bases from V and 1 base from J, with 13 bases between. Original methodology: Counts of nucleated cells, estimated from reference gene primer amplification, were obtained. Profiling relied on immunoSEQ multiplex PCR, and the TCRdb table lists in-frame clones only, not all of them. That table supplies the V and J calls and clone size; D and trimming were determined from the DNA. The table lists a few hundred thousand clones, around 85% of them singletons, with approximately 7.6% in the top ten.

This sequence was found in a human donor in a cohort sampled during active COVID-19. This chain connects TRBV15 to TRBJ1-2; D might be TRBD1 (5 bases). The sample was peripheral blood. CDR3: CATSTPDRINYGYTF. CDR3 nucleotide sequence: TGTGCCACCAGCACACCAGACAGAATTAACTATGGCTACACCTTC.